These 20 T cell receptor beta chains originate from one sample sequenced in a study of T cell clonotyping in hematopoietic cell transplantation (dated by TCRdb to the early 2020s). The library was obtained by the immunoSEQ multiplex PCR assay. The clones in this table, taken by TCRdb from immuneACCESS, are in-frame only. Not every clone is retained; where verified, under half of the shortfall comes from an unresolved V gene, and the cause of the rest is unknown. Across this sample there are roughly 13,000 clones, with about 60% seen only once. 9.5% to 10% of the sample is taken by the ten largest. Sequencing was done on a sample of PBMCs. The receptors derive from a human donor who either received an allogeneic hematopoietic cell transplant for a myeloid malignancy or was a related donor (not recorded which). Some clones in this sample may be carry-over from other donors' samples.

This clone was found a few times. This chain joins TRBV7-9 and TRBJ2-1; 9 nucleotides agree with TRBD2. Germline V gives CDR1 SEHNR, CDR2 FQNEAQ (reference sequence). The CDR3 runs 15 residues. The V segment lost 5 bases and the J segment 4 bases; nucleotides outside the gene matches: 6. In DNA, the CDR3 is TGTGCCAGCAGCCACCGGCTAGCGGGGTACAATGAGCAGTTCTTC. Translated, it gives CASSHRLAGYNEQFF.

The rearrangement joins TRBV28 to TRBJ2-7; D assignment may be TRBD1 or TRBD2 (6 bases each). The CDR3 is made up of 13 amino acids. The V gene's germline CDR1 is MDHEN and CDR2 SYDVKM. Trimming removed 6 bases at V and 4 bases at J, with 13 bases between. The CDR3 is CASRGGREYEQYF. In DNA, the CDR3 is TGTGCCAGCAGGGGGGGCAGGGAGTACGAGCAGTACTTC. Using reference TRBV28 and TRBJ2-7 for the parts outside the CDR3, the full variable domain is DVKVTQSSRYLVKRTGEKVFLECVQDMDHENMFWYRQDPGLGLRLIYFSYDVKMKEKGDIPEGYSVSREKKERFSLILESASTNQTSMYLCASRGGREYEQYFGPGTRLTVT.

The chain links TRBV10-3 to TRBJ1-6; D not certain. Germline CDR1 and CDR2: ENHRY and SYGVKD. The CDR3 has 14 residues. V lost 9 bases to trimming and J lost 6 bases, with 15 bases between them. DNA for the CDR3: TGTGCCATTCGAAAAGAGACGGGTAATTCACCCCTCCACTTT. It translates to CAIRKETGNSPLHF.

Turning to this clone: An end of the junction does not agree with germline; a read error may underlie this. V is TRBV5-1 and J is TRBJ1-2; D might be TRBD1 (5 bases). From germline, CDR1 is SGHRS and CDR2 YFSETQ. This CDR3 has 16 residues. CDR3 protein: CANSLLWGSANYGYTF. DNA for the CDR3: TGCGCCAACAGCTTACTATGGGGGTCGGCTAACTATGGCTACACCTTC.

This clone is classed as medium-sized. The V gene is TRBV13, the J gene TRBJ2-7; TRBD1 matches at 8 bases. The CDR3 spans 14 residues. Germline trimming cut 5 bases from V and 2 bases from J; bases unmatched to any gene: 5. Germline CDR1 PRHDT, CDR2 FYEKMQ (reference sequence). CDR3 protein: CASSPETGAYEQYF. The CDR3 coding sequence is TGTGCCAGCAGCCCCGAGACAGGGGCCTACGAGCAGTACTTC.

The rearrangement links TRBV5-4 to TRBJ1-5; TRBD1 is a possible D gene (5 bases). Trimming cost V 1 base and J 5 bases, with 16 bases left between them. The germline V gene has CDR1 SGHNT and CDR2 YYREEE (reference sequence). The CDR3 totals 16 residues. The CDR3 reads CASSLNGGSKDQPQHF. CDR3 nucleotides: TGTGCCAGCAGCTTGAACGGGGGTTCTAAGGATCAGCCCCAGCATTTT.

This clone was observed a few times. The gene calls are TRBV30 and TRBJ2-2; no clear D. Trimming stripped 8 bases from V and 0 bases from J, with 13 bases between. CDR1 and CDR2 (germline): GTSNPN, SVGIG (reference sequence). CDR3 length: 14 amino acids. As DNA, the CDR3 is TGTGCCCGGGCGGTGGCCGCGAACACCGGGGAGCTGTTTTTT. Its translation: CARAVAANTGELFF.

The chain uses TRBV25-1 and TRBJ2-5; 8 positions match TRBD1. Per germline, CDR1 MGHDK and CDR2 SYGVNS. The length of the CDR3 is 17 residues. V shed 3 bases, J shed 0 bases, and the junction held 9 bases outside the gene matches. The CDR3 is CASSDGTGPGYQETQYF. DNA for the CDR3: TGTGCCAGCAGTGACGGGACAGGACCTGGGTACCAAGAGACCCAGTACTTC.

The chain has TRBV6-5 and TRBJ2-2; D could derive from TRBD1 or TRBD2 (6 bases each). Germline loops: CDR1 MNHEY, CDR2 SVGAGI. Trimming took off 6 bases at V and 7 bases at J, with 12 bases between the two ends. The CDR3 is 13 amino acids. The CDR3 here is CASRGGGGGELFF. CDR3 coding DNA: TGTGCCAGCAGAGGGGGAGGAGGCGGGGAGCTGTTTTTT.

The CDR3: CSVVPWDSGGRETQYF. CDR3 in DNA: TGCAGCGTTGTTCCTTGGGATAGCGGGGGGAGAGAGACCCAGTACTTC. The chain uses TRBV29-1 and TRBJ2-5, with TRBD2 matching 10 bases. This CDR3 spans 16 amino acids. Germline V CDR1 and CDR2: SQVTM, ANQGSEA. J lost 4 bases, V lost 4 bases, and 12 bases had no gene match.

The CDR3 bases are TGTGCCAGCAGCCCGGACTACGTCGGTGAGCAGTTCTTC. As protein: CASSPDYVGEQFF. V gene TRBV5-4 combines with J gene TRBJ2-1; the D gene is possibly TRBD2 (6 bases). V lost 4 bases and J lost 9, with 14 bases in between. The CDR3 runs 13 residues. Germline lookup yields CDR1 SGHNT and CDR2 YYREEE (reference sequence). The entire variable domain, with the rest obtained from reference TRBV5-4 and TRBJ2-1, is as follows: ETGVTQSPTHLIKTRGQQVTLRCSSQSGHNTVSWYQQALGQGPQFIFQYYREEENGRGNFPPRFSGLQFPNYSSELNVNALELDDSALYLCASSPDYVGEQFFGPGTRLTVL.

The V and J genes are TRBV11-2 and TRBJ2-7; D is ambiguous. Trimming removed 5 bases at V and 3 bases at J, with 11 bases between. This CDR3 has 13 residues. The germline V gene encodes CDR1 SGHAT and CDR2 FQNNGV. The chain's CDR3 is CASSPTRDYEQYF. Written as DNA, the CDR3 is TGTGCCAGCAGCCCTACCCGCGACTACGAGCAGTACTTC.

With respect to this clone: A read error may account for a junction end that differs from germline. Distinct nucleotide sequences in the sample also encode this CDR3. J is TRBJ1-5 and V is TRBV30, with 9 bases aligning to TRBD1. Looked up from germline, CDR1 is GTSNPN and CDR2 is SVGIG (reference sequence). There are 13 residues in the CDR3. CDR3 loop: CAWSTTGGQPQHF. In DNA, the CDR3 is TGTGCCTGGAGTACGACAGGGGGTCAGCCCCAGCACTTT.

The chain has TRBV25-1 and TRBJ2-7, with D possibly being TRBD2 (5 bases). The V end lost 2 bases, the J end lost 5 bases, and 7 bases lay between the germline ends. The CDR3 is 12 residues long. Per germline, CDR1 MGHDK and CDR2 SYGVNS. The CDR3 is CASSEGRDEQYF. DNA of the CDR3: TGTGCCAGCAGTGAAGGGCGGGACGAGCAGTACTTC.

V and J are TRBV2 and TRBJ2-7; D is unclear. V was trimmed by 4 bases and J by 3 bases, leaving 4 bases between them. Germline-derived CDR1 and CDR2 are SNHLY and FYNNEI. This CDR3 contains 11 residues. CDR3 loop: CASSAGYEQYF. The CDR3, as DNA: TGTGCCAGCAGTGCGGGCTACGAGCAGTACTTC.

This clone has just one count. V is TRBV5-1 and J is TRBJ1-6; TRBD1 matches 7 bases. The ends lost 0 bases at V and 4 bases at J; junction bases unmatched: 1. Per the germline V gene, CDR1 is SGHRS and CDR2 is YFSETQ. The CDR3 totals 15 residues. The CDR3 region has the DNA TGCGCCAGCAGCTTGGCGGGACAGTATAATTCACCCCTCCACTTT. Translation gives CASSLAGQYNSPLHF.

The chain employs TRBV30 and TRBJ1-3; D may be TRBD1 (5 bases). Deletions cut 1 base from V and 2 bases from J, with 9 bases between. This CDR3 contains 14 residues. Germline lookup yields CDR1 GTSNPN and CDR2 SVGIG (reference sequence). In nucleotides, the CDR3 is TGTGCCTGGAGTGGGTTCAGGGCTGGAAACACCATATATTTT. Amino acid sequence: CAWSGFRAGNTIYF.

This clone was observed a few times. The CDR3 DNA reads as TGCAGTGTCGGGACTTACTACGAGCAGTACTTC. As protein: CSVGTYYEQYF. The chain uses TRBV20-1 and TRBJ2-7; tentatively, D is TRBD2 (6 bases). The CDR3 has 11 residues. V lost 7 bases, J lost 3 bases, and 10 bases lay in between. Germline-derived CDR1 and CDR2 are DFQATT and SNEGSKA (reference sequence).

The chain recombines TRBV19 with TRBJ2-2, with 10 nucleotides matching TRBD1. Germline CDR1 is LNHDA and CDR2 is SQIVND (reference sequence). This CDR3 has 15 amino acids. V shed 5 bases, J shed 1 base, and the junction held 1 base outside the gene matches. The CDR3 bases are TGTGCCAGTAGTTGGACAGGGGGGAACACCGGGGAGCTGTTTTTT. The encoded protein is CASSWTGGNTGELFF.

The chain uses TRBV7-3 and TRBJ1-1, with D possibly TRBD1 on 6 matching bases. The germline V and J ends were trimmed by 4 bases and 1 base, with 10 bases remaining between them. The CDR3 extends over 14 amino acids. CDR1 is SGHTA, CDR2 FQGTGA, per germline. The CDR3 DNA is TGTGCCAGCAGCTCGGACAGTGGGAACACTGAAGCTTTCTTT. This codes for CASSSDSGNTEAFF. The full variable domain, completed using reference TRBV7-3 and TRBJ1-1, is GAGVSQTPSNKVTEKGKYVELRCDPISGHTALYWYRQSLGQGPEFLIYFQGTGAADDSGLPNDRFFAVRPEGSVSTLKIQRTERGDSAVYLCASSSDSGNTEAFFGQGTRLTVV.